A selection of T cell receptor beta chains follows, all from one sample in a study of blood T cell repertoires in COVID-19. Measured with immunoSEQ multiplex PCR; TCRdb has only the in-frame clones, and not every one. Of about 180,000 clones in the sample, about 84% are singletons; the top ten hold about 9.6%. Sequenced input: PBMCs or T cells enriched from blood (not recorded which). The receptors were gathered from a woman aged 25 to 39 who had recovered from COVID-19. Each CDR3 is given with its conserved first and last residue. Each record gives: J gene, clone size, V gene, D gene, CDR3 DNA, CDR3 protein. D genes are given only for firm matches. Some rows mark clone size as missing; the rest say once, few, many or name a class of expanded clone.

>TRBJ1-1|-|TRBV5-1|-
TGCGCCAGCAGATACGGGGGTGGTGAAGCTTTCTTT
CASRYGGGEAFF
>TRBJ1-2|-|TRBV28|-
TGTGCCAGCAGTTTTCAGGGGTTGAGTGCTAACTATGGCTACACCTTC
CASSFQGLSANYGYTF
>TRBJ1-3|-|TRBV10-1|-
TGCGCCAGCAGTGCGTCCTACTCTGGAAACACCATATATTTT
CASSASYSGNTIYF
>TRBJ2-5|-|TRBV27|-
TGTGCCAGCAAAAGACTAGATCCTCCCGATGAGACCCAGTACTTC
CASKRLDPPDETQYF
>TRBJ2-7|-|TRBV28|-
TGTGCCAGCAGCCAATCTAGGCTTATCTCCTACGAGCAGTACTTC
CASSQSRLISYEQYF
>TRBJ2-2|once|TRBV28|-
TGTGCCAGCAGCCGGGGTGGGACCGGGGAGCTGTTTTTT
CASSRGGTGELFF
>TRBJ2-1|-|TRBV11-2|TRBD2
TGTGCCAGCAGCTCACTAACAAGCGGGAGGGTCTACAATGAGCAGTTCTTC
CASSSLTSGRVYNEQFF
>TRBJ1-3|-|TRBV28|-
TGTGCCAGCAGTCCTATCGGGGTGGTTATTATCGTAGACACCATATATTTT
CASSPIGVVIIVDTIYF
>TRBJ2-7|once|TRBV7-2|TRBD1
TGTGCCAGCAGCGCACGACAGGGGGCCTACGAGCAGTACTTC
CASSARQGAYEQYF
>TRBJ2-7|-|TRBV28|TRBD2
TGTGCCAGCAGGGGGGGGTTATCCGGGACCCACTCCTACGAGCAGTACTTC
CASRGGLSGTHSYEQYF
>TRBJ1-1|-|TRBV19|-
TGTGCCAGTAGTATAGTGGCAGTGAACACTGAAGCTTTCTTT
CASSIVAVNTEAFF
>TRBJ1-3|-|TRBV3-1/TRBV3-2|-
TGTGCCAGCAGCCAAGAGGTCAGGGCTGGAAACACCATATATTTT
CASSQEVRAGNTIYF
>TRBJ2-1|-|TRBV6-5|-
TGTGCCAGCAGTTACTCGAGGTACGGGATCTTGAGTGAGCAGTTCTTC
CASSYSRYGILSEQFF
>TRBJ1-3|-|TRBV28|TRBD1
TGTGCCAGCAGAAAACGCACAGGGGATAGTTCTGGAAACACCATATATTTT
CASRKRTGDSSGNTIYF
>TRBJ2-5|once|TRBV5-8|-
TGTGCCAGCAGCTTAGTTATTGAGCCAGAGACCCAGTACTTC
CASSLVIEPETQYF
>TRBJ2-7|-|TRBV24-1|-
TGTGCCACCAGTGATCCTAGCTCCTCCTACGAGCAGTACTTC
CATSDPSSSYEQYF
>TRBJ2-7|-|TRBV28|TRBD2
TGTGCCAGCAGTTTAAGCCGGGGGGGGGCTTACTCGGTCTACGAGCAGTACTTC
CASSLSRGGAYSVYEQYF
>TRBJ2-7|-|TRBV4-1|TRBD2
TGCGCCAGCAGCCAAGATTGGACTAGCGGCTACGAGCAGTACTTC
CASSQDWTSGYEQYF
>TRBJ2-1|once|TRBV5-4|TRBD2
TGTGCCAGCAGCTTGCCGGGACTAGCGGCCTACAATGAGCAGTTCTTC
CASSLPGLAAYNEQFF
>TRBJ2-2|-|TRBV2|-
TGTGCCAGCAGGAAGGGGGTTTCTGGGACCGGGGAGCTGTTTTTT
CASRKGVSGTGELFF
>TRBJ2-1|-|TRBV30|-
TGTGCCTGGAGTGTACTAGGGGAGCAGTTCTTC
CAWSVLGEQFF
>TRBJ1-5|-|TRBV2|-
TGTGCCAGCAGTACAGCTAACAATCAGCCCCAGCATTTT
CASSTANNQPQHF
>TRBJ2-7|-|TRBV11-1|-
TGTGCCAGCAGCCGACTAGGGTTACGCTCCTACGAGCAGTACTTC
CASSRLGLRSYEQYF
>TRBJ2-7|-|TRBV19|TRBD2
TGTGCCAGTAGCGTTGATGGACTAGCGGTAAGCTACGAGCAGTACTTC
CASSVDGLAVSYEQYF
>TRBJ2-6|once|TRBV11-3|-
TGTGCCAGCAGCTTGAATGGGGAGTATGGGGCCAACGTCCTGACTTTC
CASSLNGEYGANVLTF
>TRBJ2-3|-|TRBV4-1|-
TGCGCCAGCAGCCAAGATGGTCCGGAGATTGACACAGATACGCAGTATTTT
CASSQDGPEIDTDTQYF
>TRBJ2-2|-|TRBV9|TRBD1
TGTGCCAGCAGCGTAAGGGGACAGGGGAACACCGGGGAGCTGTTTTTT
CASSVRGQGNTGELFF
>TRBJ2-1|-|TRBV13|TRBD1
TGTGCCAGCAGCTTAGGTACAGGGGGTTTAACTACTAGGGGCAATGAGCAGTTCTTC
CASSLGTGGLTTRGNEQFF
>TRBJ2-7|-|TRBV27|-
TGTGCCAGCAGTTTACGAGCGACCGTATACGAGCAGTACTTC
CASSLRATVYEQYF
>TRBJ1-1|-|TRBV28|-
TGTGCCAGCAGCTCCCATGGCCAGGCCACTGAAGCTTTCTTT
CASSSHGQATEAFF
>TRBJ2-7|-|TRBV5-4|-
TGTGCCAGCAGCTTAATTTCGGTGCAGGCCTACGAGCAGTACTTC
CASSLISVQAYEQYF
>TRBJ2-7|once|TRBV29-1|-
TGCAGCGTTCGCAGAACAGGCGGCTACGAGCAGTACTTC
CSVRRTGGYEQYF
>TRBJ1-3|-|TRBV6-5|-
TGTGCCAGCATGGGAGGGGGTGGAAACACCATATATTTT
CASMGGGGNTIYF
>TRBJ2-7|-|TRBV6-1|TRBD2
TGTGCCAGCAGTGAAAGACTAGCGGGAATCGACGAGCAGTACTTC
CASSERLAGIDEQYF
>TRBJ2-3|-|TRBV5-1|-
TGCGCCAGCAGTCGGGACGGCCAAACAGGGACAGATACGCAGTATTTT
CASSRDGQTGTDTQYF
>TRBJ2-1|once|TRBV5-1|-
TGCGCCAGCAGGAGAATCCCTAGCGACAGCTCCTACAATGAGCAGTTCTTC
CASRRIPSDSSYNEQFF
>TRBJ2-5|-|TRBV2|-
TGTGCCAGCAGGGGGCGGGGAGAGACCCAGTACTTC
CASRGRGETQYF
>TRBJ2-5|once|TRBV13|-
TGTGCCAGCAGCTTAGACCCGGGTTGGGAGACCCAGTACTTC
CASSLDPGWETQYF
>TRBJ2-7|-|TRBV25-1|TRBD2
TGTGCCAGCAGTGATCCCACCCGACTAGCGGGTAACTACGAGCAGTACTTC
CASSDPTRLAGNYEQYF
>TRBJ1-1|-|TRBV18|-
TGTGCCAGCTCACCCAGGGGACGAGGTGAAGCTTTCTTT
CASSPRGRGEAFF
>TRBJ2-3|-|TRBV28|-
TGTGCCAGCAGTTTCTCCGGGACTAGCACAGATACGCAGTATTTT
CASSFSGTSTDTQYF
>TRBJ1-2|few|TRBV27|TRBD1
TGTGCCAGCAGTCAGGGGGCAGGGTATGGCTACACCTTC
CASSQGAGYGYTF
>TRBJ1-4|once|TRBV7-9|-
TGTGCCAGCAGCTTCGGTCAGCCTCCCGGGGATAATGAAAAACTGTTTTTT
CASSFGQPPGDNEKLFF
>TRBJ2-1|-|TRBV3-1/TRBV3-2|-
TGTGCCAGCAGCCGACTTAACAATAGGCCTGAGCAGTTCTTC
CASSRLNNRPEQFF
>TRBJ1-1|-|TRBV5-6|-
TGTGCCAGCAGCTTGACAGAGATTGAAGCTTTCTTT
CASSLTEIEAFF
>TRBJ2-1|few|TRBV10-3|TRBD1
TGTGCCATCAGTGAGTCGGGGACAGGGGACTACAATGAGCAGTTCTTC
CAISESGTGDYNEQFF
>TRBJ1-4|-|TRBV4-1|-
TGCGCCAGCAGGTTCTCCGGGACTATAAAAGAAAAACTGTTTTTT
CASRFSGTIKEKLFF
>TRBJ1-1|-|TRBV12-3/TRBV12-4|-
TGTGCCAGCAGTTTTGAGATGAACACTGAAGCTTTCTTT
CASSFEMNTEAFF
>TRBJ2-1|-|TRBV7-9|-
TGTGCCAGCAGCCCCCGGGACTCCGACGGAGAGGGGAATGAGCAGTTCTTC
CASSPRDSDGEGNEQFF
>TRBJ1-2|-|TRBV6-5|TRBD1
TGTGCCACCATCGCCCGGGACAGTGATGGCTACACCTTC
CATIARDSDGYTF
>TRBJ2-7|-|TRBV18|-
TGTGCCAGCTCACCAGGGGCAGGCAACCCCTACGAGCAGTACTTC
CASSPGAGNPYEQYF
>TRBJ1-1|-|TRBV11-3|TRBD1
TGTGCCAGCGGACAGGGTACAGGGACTGAAGCTTTCTTT
CASGQGTGTEAFF
>TRBJ1-4|-|TRBV4-2|-
TGTGCCAGCAGCCAAGGGACAGCCCCTGAAAAACTGTTTTTT
CASSQGTAPEKLFF
>TRBJ1-3|-|TRBV28|-
TGTGCCAGCAGTCTAGGGGGCTCTGGAAACACCATATATTTT
CASSLGGSGNTIYF
>TRBJ2-6|-|TRBV7-9|-
TGTGCCAGCAGCTTATTGGCGGGGTCTGGGGCCAACGTCCTGACTTTC
CASSLLAGSGANVLTF
>TRBJ2-7|-|TRBV28|TRBD1
TGTGCCAGCATCGCCCAAGACAGGGGGGCCTACGAGCAGTACTTC
CASIAQDRGAYEQYF
>TRBJ2-2|once|TRBV7-9|-
TGTGCCAGCGTGGGGACAAGCGCCGGGGAGCTGTTTTTT
CASVGTSAGELFF
>TRBJ2-5|-|TRBV11-2|TRBD1
TGTGCCAGCAGCTTAGTCCCCACGGACAGGCAAACTCCAGGGACCCAGTACTTC
CASSLVPTDRQTPGTQYF
>TRBJ2-1|once|TRBV7-2|-
TGTGCCAGCAGCTCGGCCGGACTGAATAATGAGCAGTTCTTC
CASSSAGLNNEQFF
>TRBJ2-7|-|TRBV27|TRBD2
TGTGCCAGCAGTCCCACGGGACTAGCGGGAGTCTACGAGCAGTACTTC
CASSPTGLAGVYEQYF